This T cell receptor beta chain was recovered during a study of sequential checkpoint blockade in melanoma (dated by TCRdb to 2018 to 2020). In the study overall: Patients were assigned by 1:1 randomization to either first-line nivolumab followed by ipilimumab (arm A) or ipilimumab followed by nivolumab (arm B). Both trial sequences were followed by maintenance nivolumab. DNA from 75 to 95 pretreatment melanoma tumor samples underwent TCRbeta immunosequencing. For approximately 22 patients, matched tumor biopsies were taken both before treatment and at week 13, after single-agent nivolumab (arm A) or ipilimumab (arm B). About 80% of the matched tumor biopsy pairs taken before and after treatment were from the same lesion.

Reading the label with the study, this specimen's treatment or condition is: randomized to nivolumab then ipilimumab (arm A) or the reverse (arm B). None of the trial patients had been given prior DNA-damaging chemotherapy. The samples were obtained from melanoma patients enrolled in CheckMate 064, an open-label, randomized phase II trial testing sequential checkpoint blockade. Genomic DNA from formalin-fixed paraffin-embedded (FFPE) tissue samples served as the input for tumor TCR sequencing. This clone is regarded as medium-sized (0.01 to 0.1%). Its antigen is not yet known. Per-nucleotide qualities are absent, and no much larger clonotype sits a single base away. TCRbeta CDR3 regions were immunosequenced from genomic DNA with the immunoSEQ Assay. Prior to high-throughput sequencing, genomic DNA was amplified by bias-controlled multiplex PCR. In the original analysis: To quantify the absolute abundance of each unique TCRbeta CDR3 region, the sequences were collapsed and filtered. Clonality, defined as 1 minus Pielou's evenness, was calculated using productive rearrangements only. Tumor T-cell fraction was calculated by normalizing TCRbeta template counts to the amount of usable DNA, which was estimated from several housekeeping genes. A previously published method was used to identify clones with significantly greater frequencies in on-treatment samples than in baseline samples. Sourced from immuneACCESS, this table was stored by TCRdb with only in-frame sequences that have V and J called. A share of the clones is absent; for the studies checked, an unresolved V gene accounts for under half, and the remainder has no known explanation. V and J calls and clone size are copied from that table; D and trimming were computed from the DNA. The sample table contains thousands of clones; only one count was recorded for roughly 24% of them. The ten largest clones take up around 9.1% of the sample.

The study at large found these results: Within-arm analyses of tumor T-cell fraction were constrained by small sample sizes and reduced statistical power. In the nivolumab-first arm (arm A), an association was found between pretreatment tumor TIL clonality and response (P = .04). Patients whose tumor T-cell fraction and clonality increased by week 13 were about 30 times more likely to achieve clinical benefit. Validation of the response-prediction model combining TCR metrics and mutation burden is needed in larger, independent patient cohorts. PD-L1 staining and CD8+ T-cell counts correlated with tumor T-cell fraction and clonality, whereas mutational load did not.

This material consisted of tumor tissue (inferred from file names), taken from a patient given nivolumab and ipilimumab in sequence. The receptor comes from a human donor with melanoma.

The CDR3: CASSLSGVDQPQHF. DNA sequence: TGTGCCAGCAGCTTATCAGGGGTGGATCAGCCCCAGCATTTT. The rearrangement joined TRBV11-3 to TRBJ1-5; TRBD1 is perhaps the D gene, given 6 matching bases. V is clipped by 2 bases and J by 5 bases, and the sequence between their germline boundaries is 10 bases long. The CDR3 spans 14 residues, from the cysteine through the phenylalanine. The sequence is cut down to CDR3 DNA, 42 bases in frame from base 1. Via the germline V gene, CDR1 is SGHNT and CDR2 YENEEA.